This T cell receptor (beta chain) is from a study of blood T cell repertoires in COVID-19. On the study more broadly: Some COVID-19 samples were acute and others convalescent; all came from the United States, Italy and Spain. The analysed material was cDNA or gDNA that came from T cells, B-cell-depleted T cells, or PBMCs.

Sequencing used immunoSEQ multiplex PCR; TCRdb keeps in-frame clones, though not all of them. The sample has under 30,000 clones, more than 75% seen once. The sample holds one count of this clone. This TCR was sampled from a woman between 65 and 79 years old with acute or convalescent COVID-19. The sample was peripheral blood.

CDR3 in amino acids: CASSPGTGSGNTIYF. DNA for the CDR3: TGTGCCAGCTCACCCGGGACAGGCTCTGGAAACACCATATATTTT. This chain uses TRBV18 with TRBJ1-3; 8 nucleotides agree with TRBD1. J gave up 0 bases and V 3 bases, and 1 base lay outside the gene matches. Germline V gene lookup returns CDR1 KGHSH and CDR2 LQKENI. The CDR3 is 15 residues long.